Sequencing of this T cell receptor (beta chain) was carried out in a study of shared clonotypes between healthy human individuals. Study results and limitations: Non-shared clonotypes were found to have lower generation probabilities than the clonotypes that were shared by all four of the sorted-subset donors.

Assay used: immunoSEQ multiplex PCR; TCRdb lists only in-frame clones, some missing. The sample holds a few million clones, more than 80% seen once. CDR3 size: 12 residues. Germline V gene sequence: CDR1 SGHRS, CDR2 YFSETQ. Trimming cost V 1 base and J 4 bases, with 5 bases left between them. Investigators divided CD4+ cells into CD45RA+ naive and CD45RA-negative memory subsets. A note on this clone: Its antigen is currently unknown.

This clonotype originated in a man younger than 35 in good health. Some clones in this sample may be carry-over from other donors' samples. Material for sequencing was naive CD4+ T cells from PBMCs. Subset given: CD45RA+ positively selected. The J gene is TRBJ2-5, the V gene TRBV5-1; D remains unclear. The CDR3 region is CASSLYRETQYF. The CDR3 region has the DNA TGCGCCAGCAGCTTGTATCGAGAGACCCAGTACTTC.